Presented here are 29 T cell receptor beta chains from one specimen sequenced in a study of blood T cell repertoires in COVID-19. The table came from immunoSEQ multiplex PCR; TCRdb's copy has only in-frame clones and leaves some out. Here the sample spans about 70,000 clones, about 83% being singletons. The sequenced material came from peripheral blood. Every receptor here comes from a man aged 25-40 years with COVID-19, enrolled during active disease.

This chain links TRBV6-5 with TRBJ1-4; no reliable D call. The germline V and J ends were trimmed by 8 bases and 10 bases, with 14 bases remaining between them. The CDR3 extends over 12 amino acids. Germline lookup yields CDR1 MNHEY and CDR2 SVGAGI. CDR3 DNA: TGTGCCAGCTCAGAGCACACGGGAAAACTGTTTTTT. This gives the protein CASSEHTGKLFF.

The chain links TRBV5-1 to TRBJ2-4, with a weak D call TRBD2 (5 bases). The CDR3 spans 15 residues. CDR1 and CDR2 (germline): SGHRS, YFSETQ. Deletions cut 5 bases from V and 0 bases from J, with 12 bases between. CDR3 nucleotide sequence: TGCGCCAGCAGGGAGGACGGTTTAGCCAAAAACATTCAGTACTTC. It translates to CASREDGLAKNIQYF.

The rearrangement uses TRBV9 and TRBJ2-7; D perhaps matches TRBD1 (5 bases). The V and J ends lost 0 bases and 0 bases respectively, with 7 bases between them. The CDR3 is made up of 14 amino acids. In germline, CDR1 is SGDLS, CDR2 YYNGEE. For the CDR3, the DNA is TGTGCCAGCAGCGTAGAACAGGACTCCTACGAGCAGTACTTC. Translation: CASSVEQDSYEQYF.

The V gene is TRBV27, the J gene TRBJ2-7; 13 bases match TRBD2. The V and J ends lost 6 bases and 4 bases, in that order; junction bases with no gene match: 9. The germline V gene has CDR1 MNHEY and CDR2 SMNVEV (reference sequence). This CDR3 has 16 residues. This CDR3 is CASSLYRGLAGYEQYF. The CDR3 region has the DNA TGTGCCAGCAGCCTATACCGGGGACTAGCGGGATACGAGCAGTACTTC.

This clone was seen a handful of times. The chain links TRBV6-6 to TRBJ2-2; 7 bases match TRBD1. This CDR3 has 15 amino acids. Germline-derived CDR1 and CDR2 are MNHNY and SVGAGI (reference sequence). V lost 5 bases, J lost 1 base, and 4 bases stayed unmatched. In nucleotides, the CDR3 is TGTGCCAGCAGTCACCGGGACAGGAACACCGGGGAGCTGTTTTTT. Encoded protein: CASSHRDRNTGELFF.

The CDR3 DNA reads TGTGCCAGCTCACCCGATAGACAGGACAATCAGCCCCAGCATTTT. It encodes CASSPDRQDNQPQHF. The V call is TRBV18, the J call TRBJ1-5; D is perhaps TRBD1 (6 bases). CDR1 and CDR2 (germline): KGHSH, LQKENI. The CDR3 consists of 15 residues. Trimming removed 3 bases at V and 3 bases at J, with 12 bases between. Based on the CDR3 plus reference TRBV18 and TRBJ1-5, the full variable domain is NAGVMQNPRHLVRRRGQEARLRCSPMKGHSHVYWYRQLPEEGLKFMVYLQKENIIDESGMPKERFSAEFPKEGPSILRIQQVVRGDSAAYFCASSPDRQDNQPQHFGDGTRLSIL.

This clone has only a few counts. The V gene is TRBV28, the J gene TRBJ2-1; TRBD1 matches 10 bases. V shed 1 base, J shed 8 bases, and the junction held 5 bases outside the gene matches. CDR3 length: 15 residues. Per the germline V gene, CDR1 is MDHEN and CDR2 is SYDVKM. The CDR3 DNA follows: TGTGCCAGCAGTTTATACTGGACAGGGGGACATGAGCAGTTCTTC. Translation gives CASSLYWTGGHEQFF.

The J gene is TRBJ2-7, the V gene TRBV10-2; 7 bases match TRBD2. Germline CDR1 reads WSHSY; CDR2 reads SAAADI. The CDR3 runs to 14 residues. The V gene end was trimmed by 6 bases and the J gene end by 0 bases; junction bases not matched to a gene: 5. Here the CDR3 DNA reads TGCGCCAGCAGGCGGGAGCTAACCTCCTACGAGCAGTACTTC. Its protein is CASRRELTSYEQYF.

This clone was detected once. The V call is TRBV7-2, the J call TRBJ2-7; 8 bases match TRBD1. V gave up 3 bases and J gave up 6 bases; unmatched junction bases: 10. In germline, CDR1 is SGHTA, CDR2 FQGNSA. This CDR3 comprises 15 residues. CDR3 region: CASSFAGTGPSEQYF. CDR3 in DNA: TGTGCCAGCAGCTTCGCCGGGACAGGACCCTCCGAGCAGTACTTC.

The chain recombines TRBV10-3 with TRBJ2-3; TRBD2 is a possible D gene (5 bases). This CDR3 is built from 13 residues. The germline V gene has CDR1 ENHRY and CDR2 SYGVKD. The ends were cut back, 3 bases at V and 3 bases at J, with 7 bases in the middle. The CDR3 nucleotides read TGTGCCATCAGTGAATCGGGGACAGATACGCAGTATTTT. It encodes CAISESGTDTQYF.

This chain uses TRBV28 with TRBJ2-4; 12 bases map to TRBD2. This CDR3 is 14 amino acids long. The V gene end was trimmed by 4 bases and the J gene end by 8 bases; junction bases not matched to a gene: 3. The germline V gene encodes CDR1 MDHEN and CDR2 SYDVKM. DNA of the CDR3: TGTGCCAGCAGTTCCCTAGCGGGAGGGGACATTCAGTACTTC. It encodes CASSSLAGGDIQYF.

This sequence joins TRBV9 and TRBJ1-3; D is uncertain. CDR1 and CDR2 from the germline V gene are SGDLS and YYNGEE. The CDR3 sequence is 18 residues long. Trimming left V 0 bases short and J 0 bases short, with 16 bases between. CDR3 nucleotides: TGTGCCAGCAGCGTAGGAATGGGAGGCGGCTACTCTGGAAACACCATATATTTT. Translation gives CASSVGMGGGYSGNTIYF. Variable domain in full (rest from reference TRBV9 and TRBJ1-3): DSGVTQTPKHLITATGQRVTLRCSPRSGDLSVYWYQQSLDQGLQFLIQYYNGEERAKGNILERFSAQQFPDLHSELNLSSLELGDSALYFCASSVGMGGGYSGNTIYFGEGSWLTVV.

This sequence joins TRBV28 and TRBJ2-4, with TRBD1 as a possible D gene (6 bases). The ends were cut back, 6 bases at V and 2 bases at J, with 14 bases in the middle. Germline V lookup: CDR1 MDHEN, CDR2 SYDVKM. This CDR3 is built from 15 residues. In DNA, the CDR3 is TGTGCCAGCAGCACGGACGGGACACCCAAAAACATTCAGTACTTC. Encoded protein: CASSTDGTPKNIQYF. The variable domain in full, completed from reference TRBV28 and TRBJ2-4, reads DVKVTQSSRYLVKRTGEKVFLECVQDMDHENMFWYRQDPGLGLRLIYFSYDVKMKEKGDIPEGYSVSREKKERFSLILESASTNQTSMYLCASSTDGTPKNIQYFGAGTRLSVL.

The chain joins TRBV29-1 to TRBJ1-3; no clear D gene. Germline loops: CDR1 SQVTM, CDR2 ANQGSEA. The CDR3 is 15 amino acids. V was shortened by 4 bases and J by 0 bases, with 13 bases between the two germline ends. CDR3 sequence: CSVGYSSASGNTIYF. DNA for the CDR3: TGCAGCGTTGGTTACAGTTCCGCCTCTGGAAACACCATATATTTT.

The chain uses TRBV5-1 and TRBJ2-1; D gene uncertain. Per germline, CDR1 SGHRS and CDR2 YFSETQ. This CDR3 spans 14 amino acids. Trimming removed 3 bases at V and 7 bases at J, with 14 bases between. The CDR3 sequence: CASSSSEPANEQFF. The CDR3, as DNA: TGCGCCAGCAGCTCGTCGGAGCCGGCAAATGAGCAGTTCTTC.

The V gene is TRBV7-2, the J gene TRBJ1-1; the match to TRBD1 covers 9 bases. CDR3 length: 16 amino acids. Germline values: CDR1 SGHTA, CDR2 FQGNSA. V lost 4 bases and J lost 1; bases outside the gene matches: 7. In DNA form, the CDR3 reads TGTGCCAGCAGCTCCCCTGACAGGGGGACGAACACTGAAGCTTTCTTT. Translating it yields CASSSPDRGTNTEAFF.

V gene TRBV12-3 or TRBV12-4 combines with J gene TRBJ2-5; D perhaps matches TRBD2 (6 bases). Trimming cost V 7 bases and J 4 bases, with 13 bases left between them. This CDR3 has 13 amino acids. CDR3 amino acids: CASKTGVGETQYF. The DNA for the CDR3 is TGTGCCAGCAAAACGGGAGTTGGAGAGACCCAGTACTTC.

CDR3 sequence: CASRPGLAGDGNEQFF. The CDR3 bases are TGTGCCAGCAGACCGGGACTAGCGGGGGATGGTAATGAGCAGTTCTTC. This chain uses TRBV7-9 with TRBJ2-1; 14 nucleotides match TRBD2. Germline V gene sequence: CDR1 SEHNR, CDR2 FQNEAQ (reference sequence). Trimming removed 6 bases from V and 7 bases from J; junction bases left unmatched: 8. This CDR3 contains 16 residues.

The chain is built from TRBV28 and TRBJ2-3; 12 bases fit TRBD2. The CDR3 totals 15 residues. Losses at the gene ends were 7 bases for V and 4 bases for J; bases not matched to a gene: 6. Germline CDR1 MDHEN, CDR2 SYDVKM. The CDR3 DNA sequence: TGTGCCAGCATGACTAGCGGGAGTTGGCCAGATACGCAGTATTTT. It yields the protein CASMTSGSWPDTQYF.

The rearrangement joins TRBV18 to TRBJ1-1; 7 bases map to TRBD1. The CDR3 sequence is 17 residues long. V shed 3 bases, J shed 0 bases, and the junction held 10 bases outside the gene matches. The germline V gene encodes CDR1 KGHSH and CDR2 LQKENI. The CDR3 DNA reads TGTGCCAGCTCACCCGGCAGGGGGGCGTCTATGAACACTGAAGCTTTCTTT. Its translation: CASSPGRGASMNTEAFF.

This clone has a single count. The chain links TRBV11-2 to TRBJ2-5, with 8 bases that match TRBD1. Germline assignment: CDR1 SGHAT and CDR2 FQNNGV. The CDR3 contains 14 residues. Trimming cost V 5 bases and J 4 bases; bases outside gene matches: 6. The CDR3 sequence: CASSPTGEGETQYF. CDR3 nucleotide sequence: TGTGCCAGCAGCCCGACAGGGGAAGGAGAGACCCAGTACTTC.

J is TRBJ1-5 and V is TRBV6-1; 9 nucleotides line up with TRBD1. CDR1 and CDR2 (germline): MNHNS, SASEGT. This CDR3 region has 14 residues. The junction had 4 bases not matched to a gene; V was cut back by 6 bases and J by 4 bases. The CDR3 loop reads CASRGQGGNQPQHF. The CDR3 nucleotides are TGTGCCAGCAGGGGACAGGGTGGAAATCAGCCCCAGCATTTT.

This sequence joins TRBV5-1 and TRBJ1-3; 8 positions match TRBD1. The CDR3 length is 13 residues. Looked up from germline, CDR1 is SGHRS and CDR2 is YFSETQ. V lost 7 bases to trimming and J lost 3 bases; unmatched junction nucleotides: 3. CDR3 sequence (DNA): TGCGCCAGCCAGACAGGGGATGGAAACACCATATATTTT. Its translation: CASQTGDGNTIYF.

The chain is built from TRBV5-4 and TRBJ2-4; TRBD2 aligns across 11 bases. The V gene's germline CDR1 is SGHNT and CDR2 YYREEE (reference sequence). The length of the CDR3 is 18 residues. V was clipped by 0 bases and J by 1 base; unmatched bases: 6. The CDR3 loop reads CASSLATSGILAKNIQYF. The CDR3 DNA follows: TGTGCCAGCAGCTTGGCGACTAGCGGGATATTGGCCAAAAACATTCAGTACTTC.

The rearrangement links TRBV5-6 to TRBJ2-3, with 8 bases identical to TRBD2. This CDR3 has 16 residues. Per germline, CDR1 SGHDT and CDR2 YYEEEE. Trimming at V came to 4 bases and at J to 6 bases, leaving 13 bases not matched to a gene. CDR3 nucleotide sequence: TGTGCCAGCAGCCGGCTTGGGGTAGCGGGAAGCGATACGCAGTATTTT. Encoded protein: CASSRLGVAGSDTQYF. The complete variable domain, with remaining parts taken from reference TRBV5-6 and TRBJ2-3, reads DAGVTQSPTHLIKTRGQQVTLRCSPKSGHDTVSWYQQALGQGPQFIFQYYEEEERQRGNFPDRFSGHQFPNYSSELNVNALLLGDSALYLCASSRLGVAGSDTQYFGPGTRLTVL.

V gene TRBV9 combines with J gene TRBJ1-2, with D unclear. V was clipped by 0 bases and J by 2 bases, with 5 bases between them. The CDR3 is 13 amino acids. CDR1 and CDR2 (germline): SGDLS, YYNGEE. This CDR3 reads CASSVGTNYGYTF. DNA for the CDR3: TGTGCCAGCAGCGTAGGTACAAACTATGGCTACACCTTC.

The rearrangement uses TRBV9 and TRBJ2-2; 7 nucleotides line up with TRBD1. The germline gives CDR1 SGDLS, CDR2 YYNGEE. This CDR3 has 15 residues. With V trimmed by 4 bases and J by 2 bases, 5 bases remained unmatched. CDR3 sequence (DNA): TGTGCCAGCAGCCCCGGACAGGCAAACACCGGGGAGCTGTTTTTT. Translation gives CASSPGQANTGELFF.

The chain combines TRBV11-2 with TRBJ2-2; 7 nucleotides line up with TRBD1. CDR1 is SGHAT and CDR2 is FQNNGV in the germline V gene. Unmatched junction bases numbered 5, after V lost 4 bases and J lost 0 bases. This CDR3 spans 16 amino acids. The chain's CDR3 is CASSSTGTANTGELFF. The CDR3 coding sequence is TGTGCCAGCAGCTCAACCGGGACAGCGAACACCGGGGAGCTGTTTTTT. Variable domain in full (rest from reference TRBV11-2 and TRBJ2-2): EAGVAQSPRYKIIEKRQSVAFWCNPISGHATLYWYQQILGQGPKLLIQFQNNGVVDDSQLPKDRFSAERLKGVDSTLKIQPAKLEDSAVYLCASSSTGTANTGELFFGEGSRLTVL.

J is TRBJ1-1 and V is TRBV28; D ambiguous. The CDR3 spans 13 residues. Per the germline V gene, CDR1 is MDHEN and CDR2 is SYDVKM. V was pared by 5 bases and J by 5 bases, with 12 bases between. The CDR3 spells CASSPDGETEAFF. In DNA, the CDR3 is TGTGCCAGCAGTCCGGACGGGGAAACTGAAGCTTTCTTT. Complete variable domain (other parts from reference TRBV28 and TRBJ1-1): DVKVTQSSRYLVKRTGEKVFLECVQDMDHENMFWYRQDPGLGLRLIYFSYDVKMKEKGDIPEGYSVSREKKERFSLILESASTNQTSMYLCASSPDGETEAFFGQGTRLTVV.